This T cell receptor (beta chain) is from a study of T-cell memory formation after mild COVID-19. Sample barcodes and UMIs were carried by the TCR alpha and TCR beta cDNA libraries that 5'RACE generated with constant-segment primers. TCRdb processed the 5' RACE reads anew with MiXCR; each CDR3 protein has one entry. The table lists about 350,000 distinct CDR3 sequences, approximately 15% of them singletons. Overall study results and limits: CD4+ contracting clones were found mainly in CM and EM, and CD8+ ones in EMRA. There were some responding clones in pre-infection memory, which suggested that cross-reactive memory had joined. Later expanders leaned CD4+, whereas day 15 to 85 contracting clones were balanced CD4/CD8.

Trimming took off 6 bases at V and 5 bases at J, with 14 bases between the two ends. The CDR3 spans 14 residues. Germline lookup yields CDR1 SNHLY and CDR2 FYNNEI. Of note for this clonotype: What it binds is not known.

The specimen sequenced was PBMCs or a T cell subset sorted from them (not recorded which). This receptor was identified in a man aged 18 to 29 who had mild COVID-19 (a few samples of this study predate the infection). Cell type and time point are not known. The V and J genes are TRBV2 and TRBJ1-5; D is ambiguous. The CDR3 DNA reads TGTGCCAGCAGCCCGGTTGGCAAAGATCAGCCCCAGCATTTT. It translates to CASSPVGKDQPQHF.